This TCR beta chain was retrieved from a study of T cells in Graves' hyperthyroidism and ophthalmopathy. Deletions cut 1 base from V and 1 base from J, with 8 bases between. Germline V gene data show CDR1 as MNHEY and CDR2 as SVGEGT. CDR3 length equals 15 residues. TCR beta CDR3 regions were amplified from RNA. First-round RT-PCR with HTBI primers amplified the TCR CDR3 region. One entry per CDR3 protein, called by TCRdb with MiXCR from the multiplex PCR reads. The table shows about 560,000 distinct CDR3 sequences, with roughly 50% occurring only once. Material for sequencing was peripheral blood or thyroid tissue (not recorded which). The chain combines TRBV6-2 or TRBV6-3 with TRBJ1-5; D is perhaps TRBD1 (5 bases). The TCR comes from a woman aged 18-30 years with Graves' hyperthyroidism. The CDR3 coding sequence is TGTGCCAGCAGTTACTACAAGGGGAGCAATCAGCCCCAGCATTTT. Translation gives CASSYYKGSNQPQHF.